This T cell receptor (beta chain) was captured by sequencing in a study of T-cell memory formation after mild COVID-19. Study-wide context: Largely, the TCR clusters proved donor specific. Points from the study as a whole: The pre-infection memory compartment contained some responding clones, suggesting cross-reactive memory joined. Clones that got smaller from day 15 to 85 had even CD4/CD8, while clones growing later tipped toward CD4+.

This clonotype came up many times. The antigen remains undetermined. In TCRdb, the 5' RACE reads were re-called with MiXCR into one record per CDR3 protein. The repertoire holds around 220,000 distinct CDR3 sequences, approximately 16% seen once, with roughly 3.6% in the top ten. From germline, CDR1 is SEHNR and CDR2 FQNEAQ (reference sequence). Deletions cut 0 bases from V and 0 bases from J, with 2 bases between. This CDR3 has 13 amino acids. The chain combines TRBV7-9 with TRBJ1-2, with D uncertain. The clonotype was recovered from a man in his late teens or twenties who had mild COVID-19 (a few samples of this study predate the infection). Cell type and time point are not known. Material for sequencing was PBMCs or a T cell subset sorted from them (not recorded which). The chain's CDR3 is CASSLAANYGYTF. The DNA of the CDR3 is TGTGCCAGCAGCTTAGCGGCTAACTATGGCTACACCTTC.